A selection of T cell receptor beta chains follows, all from one sample in a study of immune evolution from preneoplasia to lung adenocarcinoma. Repertoires were generated with immunoSEQ multiplex PCR, while TCRdb's copy carries only in-frame clones and drops some. The sample consists of thousands of clones, around 80% of them appearing once. Material: FFPE minimally invasive lung adenocarcinoma tissue. The receptor source for this set is a person aged 45 to 69 with lung adenocarcinoma. CDR3s include the opening cysteine and the closing phenylalanine or tryptophan. D genes are given only for firm matches. Where a row states a size, it is once, few, many or the class of an expanded clone; other rows omit it.

CASSPGLAPYEQYF	TGTGCCAGCAGTCCGGGACTAGCGCCCTACGAGCAGTACTTC	once	14	TRBD2	TRBJ2-7	TRBV28
CASSTDLTGAEAFF	TGTGCCAGTAGTACCGATCTGACAGGGGCTGAAGCTTTCTTT	.	14	TRBD1	TRBJ1-1	TRBV19
CASSGGVPRSTEAFF	TGTGCCAGCAGTGGAGGGGTCCCAAGGAGCACTGAAGCTTTCTTT	few	15	.	TRBJ1-1	TRBV6-1
CASSEESGSQPQHF	TGTGCCAGCAGTGAGGAGTCCGGGAGTCAGCCCCAGCATTTT	.	14	.	TRBJ1-5	TRBV28
CASRLAEDTGELFF	TGCGCCAGCAGGCTAGCAGAAGACACCGGGGAGCTGTTTTTT	.	14	.	TRBJ2-2	TRBV5-1
CASSANWDEQYF	TGTGCCAGCAGTGCAAATTGGGACGAGCAGTACTTC	.	12	.	TRBJ2-7	TRBV28
CASSLVGGQEKTQYF	TGTGCCAGCAGCTTAGTTGGAGGACAGGAAAAGACCCAGTACTTC	.	15	TRBD1	TRBJ2-5	TRBV7-2
CASSPAQGDYGYTF	TGTGCCAGCTCACCCGCTCAGGGGGACTATGGCTACACCTTC	few	14	TRBD1	TRBJ1-2	TRBV18
CATTFGAKAFF	TGTGCCACCACCTTTGGGGCAAAAGCTTTCTTT	few	11	.	TRBJ1-1	TRBV6-6
CASSSSGTGGSNEAFF	TGTGCCAGCAGCTCATCCGGGACAGGGGGATCCAATGAAGCTTTCTTT	.	16	TRBD1	TRBJ1-1	TRBV7-3
CASAAGTENEKLFF	TGCGCCAGCGCGGCCGGGACAGAAAATGAAAAACTGTTTTTT	.	14	TRBD1	TRBJ1-4	TRBV5-1
CASSVGRSGANVLTF	TGTGCCAGCAGCGTAGGCCGCTCTGGGGCCAACGTCCTGACTTTC	.	15	.	TRBJ2-6	TRBV9
CASSEDRGREQYF	TGTGCCAGTAGCGAGGACAGGGGGCGCGAGCAGTACTTC	.	13	TRBD1	TRBJ2-7	TRBV19
CASSVVEGRAANTGELFF	TGTGCCAGCAGTGTAGTGGAAGGGAGGGCCGCGAACACCGGGGAGCTGTTTTTT	.	18	TRBD2	TRBJ2-2	TRBV25-1
CASSLGGTGETQYF	TGTGCCAGCAGCTTGGGCGGGACGGGAGAGACCCAGTACTTC	.	14	.	TRBJ2-5	TRBV5-4
CASSIQGRGTEAFF	TGTGCCAGTAGTATCCAGGGGCGAGGGACTGAAGCTTTCTTT	.	14	.	TRBJ1-1	TRBV19
CASSLFAGSDAQYF	TGTGCCAGCAGCTTATTCGCTGGCTCGGATGCGCAGTATTTT	.	14	.	TRBJ2-3	TRBV7-9
CASSQPKTGGGNTEAFF	TGCGCCAGCAGCCAACCCAAGACAGGGGGCGGGAACACTGAAGCTTTCTTT	.	17	TRBD1	TRBJ1-1	TRBV5-1
CASSSKGSEQFF	TGTGCCAGCAGTTCGAAGGGGTCTGAGCAGTTCTTC	few	12	.	TRBJ2-1	TRBV27
CASSLARLAGAETQYF	TGTGCCAGCAGCTTAGCGCGGCTAGCGGGGGCAGAGACCCAGTACTTC	.	16	TRBD2	TRBJ2-5	TRBV7-6
CATSIGQGHTEAFF	TGTGCCACCAGCATCGGTCAGGGGCACACTGAAGCTTTCTTT	.	14	.	TRBJ1-1	TRBV15
CARSWKDRIDEQFF	TGTGCCAGAAGCTGGAAGGACAGGATCGATGAGCAGTTCTTC	.	14	TRBD1	TRBJ2-1	TRBV5-3
CASSQEGTSGYNEQFF	TGTGCCAGCAGCCAAGAAGGGACTAGCGGATACAATGAGCAGTTCTTC	.	16	TRBD2	TRBJ2-1	TRBV4-2
CASSLGASGGDTQYF	TGTGCCAGCAGCCTTGGGGCTAGCGGGGGCGATACGCAGTATTTT	.	15	TRBD2	TRBJ2-3	TRBV5-4
CASSLAGTGVYNEQFF	TGTGCCAGCAGCTTAGCAGGGACAGGGGTCTACAATGAGCAGTTCTTC	.	16	TRBD1	TRBJ2-1	TRBV7-2
CASSERGNTEAFF	TGTGCCAGCAGCGAACGGGGGAACACTGAAGCTTTCTTT	.	13	.	TRBJ1-1	TRBV27
CASSPHFESNEKLFF	TGTGCCAGCAGCCCCCATTTCGAGAGTAATGAAAAACTGTTTTTT	.	15	.	TRBJ1-4	TRBV11-3
CASSEPGQSEKLFF	TGTGCCAGCAGTGAACCGGGACAGAGTGAAAAACTGTTTTTT	.	14	TRBD1	TRBJ1-4	TRBV25-1
CASNTIAGGFTGELFF	TGTGCCAGCAACACAATAGCGGGGGGGTTCACCGGGGAGCTGTTTTTT	.	16	TRBD2	TRBJ2-2	TRBV5-5
CASSESDAAVDQPQHF	TGCGCCAGCAGTGAGTCAGACGCGGCAGTGGATCAGCCCCAGCATTTT	.	16	.	TRBJ1-5	TRBV10-2
CASSLFKSSGNTIYF	TGTGCCAGCAGCCTGTTCAAGAGCTCTGGAAACACCATATATTTT	.	15	.	TRBJ1-3	TRBV5-5
CASSTGAVGETQYF	TGTGCCAGCAGTACAGGGGCTGTGGGGGAGACCCAGTACTTC	.	14	TRBD1	TRBJ2-5	TRBV28
CASSLDQLGNTIYF	TGTGCCAGCAGCTTAGATCAACTTGGAAACACCATATATTTT	.	14	.	TRBJ1-3	TRBV11-2
CASSIRPRDNPYTEAFF	TGTGCCAGCAGCATCCGCCCGCGCGACAATCCTTACACTGAAGCTTTCTTT	.	17	.	TRBJ1-1	TRBV21-1
CASSSGVQSPLHF	TGTGCCAGCAGCTCGGGGGTGCAATCACCCCTCCACTTT	.	13	.	TRBJ1-6	TRBV9
CASSLVASGSINEQFF	TGCGCCAGCAGCTTGGTGGCTAGCGGGAGTATAAATGAGCAGTTCTTC	.	16	TRBD2	TRBJ2-1	TRBV5-1
CASSFSGNTYEQYF	TGTGCCAGCAGCTTTAGCGGGAACACCTACGAGCAGTACTTC	.	14	TRBD2	TRBJ2-7	TRBV7-2
CASSPGEGAYNEQFF	TGTGCCAGCAGCCCCGGGGAGGGGGCATACAATGAGCAGTTCTTC	.	15	.	TRBJ2-1	TRBV11-3
CASTIKGENEQFF	TGTGCCAGCACCATCAAGGGGGAGAATGAGCAGTTCTTC	.	13	.	TRBJ2-1	TRBV6-6
CASNPGIAGATYEQYF	TGTGCCAGCAACCCGGGAATAGCGGGAGCCACCTACGAGCAGTACTTC	few	16	TRBD2	TRBJ2-7	TRBV27
CSVRGVSEAFF	TGCAGCGTTAGGGGGGTCTCTGAAGCTTTCTTT	.	11	.	TRBJ1-1	TRBV29-1
CASRVAGAYINEQFF	TGTGCCAGCAGGGTGGCGGGAGCTTACATAAATGAGCAGTTCTTC	.	15	TRBD2	TRBJ2-1	TRBV2
CASSLAPSGGSSYEQYF	TGTGCCAGCAGCTTAGCCCCTAGCGGGGGGAGCTCCTACGAGCAGTACTTC	.	17	TRBD2	TRBJ2-7	TRBV7-6
CASARYGGSEAFF	TGTGCCAGCGCCCGGTACGGGGGCTCTGAAGCTTTCTTT	few	13	.	TRBJ1-1	TRBV2
CASSGTGTGTDTQYF	TGCGCCAGCAGTGGGACAGGGACGGGCACAGATACGCAGTATTTT	.	15	TRBD1	TRBJ2-3	TRBV10-1
CASNGQGSNQPQHF	TGTGCCAGCAATGGACAGGGGAGCAATCAGCCCCAGCATTTT	.	14	TRBD1	TRBJ1-5	TRBV28
CASSARKQQGADTQYF	TGTGCCAGCAGTGCCAGGAAACAACAGGGGGCAGATACGCAGTATTTT	.	16	TRBD1	TRBJ2-3	TRBV27
CASSLGGGLNTEAFF	TGTGCCAGCAGCTTAGGAGGGGGGCTGAACACTGAAGCTTTCTTT	.	15	.	TRBJ1-1	TRBV7-2